Following are 15 T cell receptor beta chains from one sample sequenced in a study of graft-versus-host responses after intestinal transplantation. The data were produced by immunoSEQ multiplex PCR, yet TCRdb's version contains in-frame clones alone and is incomplete. Of around 39,000 clones in the sample, roughly 86% were seen once. Material: PBMCs, obtained 260 to 270 days after transplant. The receptor source for this set is a human patient who received an intestinal transplant, so some T cells may come from the graft donor.

This clone is a singleton in its sample. The chain uses TRBV27 and TRBJ2-5; perhaps D is TRBD1 or TRBD2 (5 bases each). CDR1 is MNHEY, CDR2 SMNVEV, per germline (reference sequence). With 5 bases removed from V and 4 bases from J, the gap between germline ends came to 14 bases. The CDR3 is 14 residues long. CDR3 nucleotide sequence: TGTGCCAGCAGTCCCCGCTGGGGGACAGAGACCCAGTACTTC. It codes for CASSPRWGTETQYF.

This clone was seen more than once but under ten times. The V call is TRBV21-1, the J call TRBJ2-1; the D call TRBD2 from the table was never checked on the DNA. TRBV21-1 constitutes a pseudogene. CDR3 length: 16 residues. CDR3 amino acids: CASSKATAGAYNEQFF. CDR3 nucleotide sequence: TGTGCCAGCAGCAAAGCAACAGCGGGGGCCTACAATGAGCAGTTCTTC.

This clone was counted only a few times. The chain has TRBV6-6 and TRBJ1-1, with D hard to call. Germline V gene sequence: CDR1 MNHNY, CDR2 SVGAGI (reference sequence). V dropped 7 bases and J dropped 7 bases, with 10 bases sitting between them. The CDR3 sequence is 11 residues long. The CDR3 nucleotides are TGTGCCAGCATTGATGGGATTGAAGCTTTCTTT. This gives the protein CASIDGIEAFF.

The chain joins TRBV4-1 to TRBJ2-1; either TRBD1 or TRBD2 may fit D (5 bases each). The CDR3 extends over 14 amino acids. V was clipped by 5 bases and J by 5 bases, with 13 bases between them. Germline CDR1 is MGHRA and CDR2 is YSYEKL. The CDR3: CASSWAGTNNEQFF. The CDR3 DNA reads TGCGCCAGCAGCTGGGCAGGGACGAACAATGAGCAGTTCTTC.

This sequence joins TRBV25-1 and TRBJ2-3, with D perhaps TRBD1 or TRBD2 (5 bases each). Germline CDR1 and CDR2: MGHDK and SYGVNS. Trimming took off 5 bases at V and 2 bases at J, with 14 bases between the two ends. The CDR3 has 15 residues. The CDR3: CASSRGDSNTDTQYF. CDR3 DNA: TGTGCCAGCAGTAGGGGAGACAGCAACACAGATACGCAGTATTTT.

This clone was recorded once. The chain is built from TRBV4-1 and TRBJ2-3; D gene unclear. Trimming left V 4 bases short and J 1 base short, with 9 bases between. There are 14 residues in the CDR3. CDR1 is MGHRA and CDR2 is YSYEKL in the germline V gene. For the CDR3, the DNA is TGCGCCAGCAGCCCTCTTGTAGGCACAGATACGCAGTATTTT. Its protein is CASSPLVGTDTQYF.

The rearrangement joins TRBV2 to TRBJ2-1; the match to TRBD1 covers 8 bases. Germline V CDR1 and CDR2: SNHLY, FYNNEI. Trimming removed 11 bases from V and 10 bases from J; junction bases left unmatched: 16. The CDR3 runs 14 residues. The DNA for the CDR3 is TGTGCCTACAGGCAACAGGGGGGATCGCGCGAGCAGTTCTTC. It is translated as CAYRQQGGSREQFF.

The CDR3 DNA is TGTGCCAGCACTTTCGGGGACAGGGGGACAGATACGCAGTATTTT. Protein product: CASTFGDRGTDTQYF. This chain joins TRBV6-1 and TRBJ2-3, with 11 positions matching TRBD1. The CDR3 covers 15 residues. With V trimmed by 7 bases and J by 3 bases, 6 bases remained unmatched. CDR1 is MNHNS and CDR2 is SASEGT in the germline V gene.

The chain joins TRBV6-1 to TRBJ1-1, with TRBD1 matching 11 bases. J was trimmed by 1 base and V by 5 bases; bases with no gene match: 3. This CDR3 is built from 15 residues. CDR1 and CDR2 (germline): MNHNS, SASEGT. CDR3 residues: CASSLGQGANTEAFF. Here the CDR3 DNA reads TGTGCCAGCAGTTTAGGACAGGGGGCGAACACTGAAGCTTTCTTT.

V gene TRBV5-8 combines with J gene TRBJ2-5; D is unclear. V was cut by 4 bases and J by 1 base, with 11 bases left in between. CDR1 and CDR2 (germline): SGHTS, YDEGEE. The CDR3 contains 14 residues. CDR3 region: CASSQVVLQETQYF. CDR3 DNA sequence: TGTGCCAGCAGCCAAGTTGTCCTCCAAGAGACCCAGTACTTC.

This chain links TRBV7-9 with TRBJ2-7; TRBD2 matches 9 bases. This CDR3 comprises 15 residues. V was pared by 3 bases and J by 7 bases, with 10 bases of the junction left unmatched. The V gene's germline CDR1 is SEHNR and CDR2 FQNEAQ (reference sequence). For the CDR3, the DNA is TGTGCCAGCAGCTTCGCCGGGACTAGCCTCATGGAGCAGTACTTC. This gives the protein CASSFAGTSLMEQYF.

This chain uses TRBV5-5 with TRBJ2-7; 9 bases are shared with TRBD2. The CDR3 loop spans 15 amino acids. J lost 0 bases, V lost 2 bases, and 3 bases had no gene match. In germline, CDR1 is SGHKS, CDR2 YYEKEE (reference sequence). CDR3 region: CASSFFSGGSYEQYF. For the CDR3, the DNA is TGTGCCAGCAGCTTTTTTAGCGGGGGCTCCTACGAGCAGTACTTC. Filled out from reference TRBV5-5 and TRBJ2-7, the complete variable domain reads DAGVTQSPTHLIKTRGQQVTLRCSPISGHKSVSWYQQVLGQGPQFIFQYYEKEERGRGNFPDRFSARQFPNYSSELNVNALLLGDSALYLCASSFFSGGSYEQYFGPGTRLTVT.

The chain links TRBV7-2 to TRBJ1-3; no firm D call. With 5 bases removed from V and 0 bases from J, the gap between germline ends came to 20 bases. This CDR3 has 18 residues. Looked up from germline, CDR1 is SGHTA and CDR2 is FQGNSA. The CDR3 loop reads CASSLPILDGASGNTIYF. The CDR3 coding sequence is TGTGCCAGCAGCCTCCCGATATTAGACGGTGCCTCTGGAAACACCATATATTTT. The whole variable domain, remainder taken from reference TRBV7-2 and TRBJ1-3, is GAGVSQSPSNKVTEKGKDVELRCDPISGHTALYWYRQSLGQGLEFLIYFQGNSAPDKSGLPSDRFSAERTGGSVSTLTIQRTQQEDSAVYLCASSLPILDGASGNTIYFGEGSWLTVV.

The chain carries TRBV11-2 and TRBJ1-6, with 7 positions matching TRBD1. The CDR3 totals 15 residues. With 1 base clipped from V and 4 bases from J, the junction kept 1 base outside the gene matches. Germline V gene data show CDR1 as SGHAT and CDR2 as FQNNGV. The CDR3 protein is CASSLGQGYNSPLHF. CDR3 coding DNA: TGTGCCAGCAGCTTAGGACAGGGTTATAATTCACCCCTCCACTTT.

The rearrangement uses TRBV7-9 and TRBJ2-7, with 9 bases fitting TRBD1. The V segment lost 5 bases and the J segment 10 bases; nucleotides outside the gene matches: 3. The CDR3 length is 11 residues. Germline V lookup: CDR1 SEHNR, CDR2 FQNEAQ (reference sequence). The CDR3, as DNA: TGTGCCAGCAGCGACAGGGGGGCCCAGTACTTC. As protein: CASSDRGAQYF.